The sequence of this T cell receptor beta chain was determined in a study of regulatory T cells in long-lasting Graves disease. Study results and limitations: Tissue studied was limited to peripheral blood, excluding thyroid tissue.

As to time point: newly diagnosed GD, antithyroid drugs for less than 3 months. There was RNA extracted from PBMCs, and the TCR library was made from it. This clonotype was counted between two and nine times. Antigen unknown. Arm-PCR with iRepertoire HTBI primers amplified the CDR3 regions for these TCR beta libraries. TCRdb used MiXCR to reprocess the multiplex PCR reads, holding one entry per CDR3 protein. The table records about 560,000 distinct CDR3 sequences, about 15% of them present only once. Germline V gene data show CDR1 as MDHEN and CDR2 as SYDVKM. V shed 6 bases, J shed 3 bases, and the junction held 6 bases outside the gene matches. CDR3 length: 15 amino acids. The same data also went into a second study, on T cells in Graves' hyperthyroidism and ophthalmopathy. Per that paper: Hyperthyroidism, newly diagnosed and lasting under 2 months, affected patients aged 18 to 65. Patients were excluded for uncontrolled infection, other autoimmune disease, pregnancy or lactation. The model's output predicted ophthalmopathy at a median of roughly 6.9 months prior to onset.

The chain uses TRBV28 and TRBJ1-5; 9 bases are shared with TRBD1. The sequencing used peripheral blood mononuclear cells (PBMCs), collected at new diagnosis, from a patient treated with antithyroid drugs. This TCR came from a man between 18 and 35 years old with Graves disease. CDR3 residues: CASRQTGGPNQPQHF. In DNA, the CDR3 is TGTGCCAGCAGACAGACAGGGGGGCCCAATCAGCCCCAGCATTTT.